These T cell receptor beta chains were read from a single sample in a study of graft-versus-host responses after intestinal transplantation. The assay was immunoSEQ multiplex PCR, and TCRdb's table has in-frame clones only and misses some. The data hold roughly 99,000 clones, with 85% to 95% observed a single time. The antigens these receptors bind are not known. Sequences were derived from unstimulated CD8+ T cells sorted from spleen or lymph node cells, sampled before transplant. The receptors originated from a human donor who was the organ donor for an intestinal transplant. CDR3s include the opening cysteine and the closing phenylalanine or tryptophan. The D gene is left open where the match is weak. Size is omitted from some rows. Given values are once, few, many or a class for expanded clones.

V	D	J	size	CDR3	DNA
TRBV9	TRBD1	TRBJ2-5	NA	CASSSGTGRFQETQYF	TGTGCCAGCAGCTCCGGGACAGGCCGCTTCCAAGAGACCCAGTACTTC
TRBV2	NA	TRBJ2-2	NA	CASMGTNTGELFF	TGTGCCAGCATGGGGACAAACACCGGGGAGCTGTTTTTT
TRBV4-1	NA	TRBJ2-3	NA	CASSPWEIESTDTQYF	TGCGCCAGCAGCCCATGGGAGATTGAGAGCACAGATACGCAGTATTTT
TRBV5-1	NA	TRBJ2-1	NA	CASSSQVSYNEQFF	TGCGCCAGCAGCTCCCAGGTTTCCTACAATGAGCAGTTCTTC
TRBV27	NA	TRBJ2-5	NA	CAGISRVQETQYF	TGTGCCGGCATTAGTCGGGTCCAAGAGACCCAGTACTTC
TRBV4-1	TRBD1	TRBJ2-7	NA	CASSQVGWGTGGAYEQYF	TGCGCCAGCAGCCAGGTGGGGTGGGGCACAGGGGGCGCGTACGAGCAGTACTTC
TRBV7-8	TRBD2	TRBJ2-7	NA	CASSLGLAGDEQYF	TGTGCCAGCAGCTTAGGGCTAGCGGGCGACGAGCAGTACTTC
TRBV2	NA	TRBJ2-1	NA	CASIGGNEQFF	TGTGCCAGCATCGGGGGAAATGAGCAGTTCTTC
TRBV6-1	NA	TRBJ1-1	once	CASSEVPQWGGHDTEAFF	TGTGCCAGCAGTGAAGTCCCACAGTGGGGGGGTCACGACACTGAAGCTTTCTTT
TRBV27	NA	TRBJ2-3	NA	CASSLTGGLPTDTQYF	TGTGCCAGCAGCCTCACCGGAGGACTACCCACAGATACGCAGTATTTT
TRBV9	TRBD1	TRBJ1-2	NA	CASRNIQGQGYTF	TGTGCCAGCAGAAATATCCAGGGACAGGGCTACACCTTC
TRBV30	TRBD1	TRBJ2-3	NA	CAWSVTGADTQYF	TGTGCCTGGAGTGTTACAGGGGCAGATACGCAGTATTTT
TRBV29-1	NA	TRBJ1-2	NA	CSVVSRAPTNYGYTF	TGCAGCGTTGTAAGCAGGGCCCCGACTAACTATGGCTACACCTTC
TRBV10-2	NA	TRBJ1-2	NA	CASSADSATLYGYTF	TGCGCCAGCAGTGCAGACAGCGCGACCCTCTATGGCTACACCTTC
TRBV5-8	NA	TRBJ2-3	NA	CASSLRDGYTDTQYF	TGTGCCAGCAGCTTGCGAGACGGGTACACAGATACGCAGTATTTT
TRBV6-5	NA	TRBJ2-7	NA	CASSWQGGNYEQYF	TGTGCCAGCAGTTGGCAGGGTGGAAACTACGAGCAGTACTTC
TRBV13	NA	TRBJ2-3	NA	CASSTRALGQYF	TGTGCCAGCAGCACCAGGGCCCTCGGGCAGTATTTT
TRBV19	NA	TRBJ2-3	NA	CASSIAGPITDTQYF	TGTGCCAGTAGTATAGCGGGTCCCATCACAGATACGCAGTATTTT
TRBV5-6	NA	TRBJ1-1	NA	CASSFWGANTEAFF	TGTGCCAGCAGCTTTTGGGGAGCAAACACTGAAGCTTTCTTT
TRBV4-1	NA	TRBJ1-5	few	CASSQEGGGWQPQHF	TGCGCCAGCAGCCAAGAGGGGGGGGGATGGCAGCCCCAGCATTTT